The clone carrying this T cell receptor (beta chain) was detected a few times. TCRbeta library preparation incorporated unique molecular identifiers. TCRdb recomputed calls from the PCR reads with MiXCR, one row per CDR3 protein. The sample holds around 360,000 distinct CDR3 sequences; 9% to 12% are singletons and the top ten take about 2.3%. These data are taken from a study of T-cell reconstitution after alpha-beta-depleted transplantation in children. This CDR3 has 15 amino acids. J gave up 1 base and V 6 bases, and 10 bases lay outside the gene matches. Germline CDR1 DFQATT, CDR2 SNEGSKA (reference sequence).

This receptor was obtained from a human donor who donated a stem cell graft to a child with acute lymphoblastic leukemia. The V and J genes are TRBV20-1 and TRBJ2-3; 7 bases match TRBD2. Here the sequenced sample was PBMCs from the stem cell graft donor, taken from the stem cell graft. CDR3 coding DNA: TGCAGTGCCCCCAGCCTAGCGGTAGGCACAGATACGCAGTATTTT. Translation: CSAPSLAVGTDTQYF.